This TCR beta chain was identified in a study of radiotherapy plus CTLA-4 blockade in lung cancer. About the study: Across the patients, objective responses occurred in approximately 19%, and disease control in 30% to 40%. Study-wide results and caveats: TCR clones of tumor origin grew in blood after radiotherapy plus ipilimumab. Together with interferon-beta, which increased in serum after radiation, early dynamic changes in blood T cell clones were reportedly the best predictors of response.

Profiling relied on immunoSEQ multiplex PCR, and the TCRdb table lists in-frame clones only, not all of them. The data hold 40,000 to 45,000 clones, with 75% to 80% observed a single time. This clone was seen more than once but under ten times. Its antigen is as yet unknown. V dropped 0 bases and J dropped 14 bases, with 10 bases sitting between them. CDR1 SEHNR and CDR2 FQNEAQ come from the germline V gene (reference sequence). The CDR3 totals 12 residues. The clonotype originates from a human donor with non-small cell lung cancer whose response to radiotherapy plus ipilimumab could not be evaluated. Sequences were derived from peripheral blood, sampled from a patient treated with radiotherapy plus ipilimumab. The rearrangement links TRBV7-9 to TRBJ1-4; weak D call: TRBD1 (6 bases). The CDR3 DNA reads TGTGCCAGCAGCTTAGCACAGGGAGTGCTGTTTTTT. It specifies CASSLAQGVLFF.